This TCR beta chain was captured in a study of blood T cell repertoires in COVID-19. Turning to the study itself: The origin of the acute and convalescent COVID-19 samples was the United States, Italy and Spain.

Losses at the gene ends were 2 bases for V and 4 bases for J; bases not matched to a gene: 15. The CDR3 sequence is 18 residues long. Germline CDR1 is SGHRS and CDR2 is YFSETQ. The data were produced by immunoSEQ multiplex PCR, yet TCRdb's version contains in-frame clones alone and is incomplete. The repertoire holds almost 400,000 clones, with approximately 87% as singletons. Sequenced sample: peripheral blood. V usage is TRBV5-1 and J usage is TRBJ2-1; 7 nucleotides match TRBD1. This TCR came from a woman aged 60-75 years with COVID-19, enrolled during active disease. DNA for the CDR3: TGCGCCAGCAGCTTAATTGGTAGGGGACAGCTAATTTACAATGAGCAGTTCTTC. Amino acid sequence: CASSLIGRGQLIYNEQFF.